The clone carrying this TCR beta chain was detected ten times or more. Its matching antigen is unknown. These data belong to a study of response to subunit inactivated influenza vaccine. The study's findings and limits: Authors proposed each seasonal influenza vaccination draws in few new T cells.

TCRdb recomputed calls from the RT-PCR reads with MiXCR, one row per CDR3 protein. The sample lists about 480,000 distinct CDR3 sequences, 10% to 15% seen once, with about 12% in the top ten. The CDR3 spans 16 residues. CDR1 is MNHEY and CDR2 is SVGAGI in the germline V gene. V trimming: 4 bases; J trimming: 5 bases; junction bases outside the gene matches: 10. The genes are TRBV6-5 and TRBJ1-5, with 8 positions matching TRBD1. This clonotype originated in a man between 50 and 59 years old who received an inactivated influenza vaccine. This specimen consisted of PBMCs from blood, obtained roughly 6 weeks after vaccination. CDR3 in DNA: TGTGCCAGCAGTTCCATCCGGACAGGGCCGGATCAGCCCCAGCATTTT. Translation: CASSSIRTGPDQPQHF.